Each of the 12 T cell receptor beta chains below was sequenced from the same sample in a study of CD8 T cells in ankylosing spondylitis. TCRdb passed the 5' RACE reads through MiXCR, listing each CDR3 protein once. This sample yields under 300,000 distinct CDR3 sequences, of which around 7.8% are seen a single time; under 7.5% belongs to the top ten. Sequenced: blood, either unsorted or a sorted T cell fraction (not recorded which). These receptors all stem from a male donor with ankylosing spondylitis or in good health (not recorded which).

This clonotype was detected a few times. V is TRBV5-1 and J is TRBJ1-2; tentatively, D is TRBD1 (6 bases). This CDR3 spans 14 amino acids. Trimming pared 4 bases from V and 6 bases from J, leaving 16 bases between. Germline CDR1 reads SGHRS; CDR2 reads YFSETQ. The CDR3, as DNA: TGCGCCAGCAGCCCCGCGGGGGGGGCTGATGGCTACACCTTC. Translating gives CASSPAGGADGYTF. Full variable domain (outside the CDR3, taken from reference TRBV5-1 and TRBJ1-2): KAGVTQTPRYLIKTRGQQVTLSCSPISGHRSVSWYQQTPGQGLQFLFEYFSETQRNKGNFPGRFSGRQFSNSRSEMNVSTLELGDSALYLCASSPAGGADGYTFGSGTRLTVV.

This clonotype was observed at least ten times. The J gene is TRBJ2-1, the V gene TRBV2, with D maybe TRBD1 (6 bases). The CDR3 has 12 amino acids. Germline V gives CDR1 SNHLY, CDR2 FYNNEI. Trimming removed 10 bases at V and 9 bases at J, with 16 bases between. CDR3 amino acids: CATLGGILEQFF. The CDR3 DNA follows: TGTGCCACACTTGGGGGCATACTTGAGCAGTTCTTC.

This clonotype was seen ten or more times. The chain uses TRBV18 and TRBJ2-1; 9 nucleotides align to TRBD2. The length of the CDR3 is 16 residues. Trimming took 0 bases from V and 2 from J; bases not matched to a gene: 2. Germline lookup yields CDR1 KGHSH and CDR2 LQKENI. Here the CDR3 DNA reads TGTGCCAGCTCACCACCGGGCGGGAGGGCCTACAATGAGCAGTTCTTC. Protein: CASSPPGGRAYNEQFF.

This clonotype was counted at least ten times. The chain employs TRBV5-8 and TRBJ2-7; TRBD2 agrees at 8 bases. With V trimmed by 4 bases and J by 2 bases, 11 bases remained unmatched. The CDR3 runs to 16 residues. Per germline, CDR1 SGHTS and CDR2 YDEGEE. In nucleotides, the CDR3 is TGTGCCAGCAGCGGAGGGCGGGGGGCTCTAACCTACGAGCAGTACTTC. It specifies CASSGGRGALTYEQYF. Full variable domain (remainder filled in from reference TRBV5-8 and TRBJ2-7): EAGVTQSPTHLIKTRGQQATLRCSPISGHTSVYWYQQALGLGLQFLLWYDEGEERNRGNFPPRFSGRQFPNYSSELNVNALELEDSALYLCASSGGRGALTYEQYFGPGTRLTVT.

This clonotype was observed many times. CDR3 in DNA: TGTGCCAGCAGCGCCGGGACTAGGACCGGGGAGCTGTTTTTT. Protein sequence: CASSAGTRTGELFF. The gene calls are TRBV7-3 and TRBJ2-2; 8 bases are a match to TRBD2. This CDR3 is built from 14 residues. Losses at the gene ends were 5 bases for V and 5 bases for J; bases not matched to a gene: 4. Per germline, CDR1 SGHTA and CDR2 FQGTGA. Together with reference TRBV7-3 and TRBJ2-2, the CDR3 gives the full variable domain: GAGVSQTPSNKVTEKGKYVELRCDPISGHTALYWYRQSLGQGPEFLIYFQGTGAADDSGLPNDRFFAVRPEGSVSTLKIQRTERGDSAVYLCASSAGTRTGELFFGEGSRLTVL.

A few counts support this clonotype. V usage is TRBV6-1 and J usage is TRBJ2-1, with D tentatively TRBD1 (6 bases). Germline lookup yields CDR1 MNHNS and CDR2 SASEGT. The CDR3 is made up of 15 amino acids. Trimming took off 3 bases at V and 5 bases at J, with 14 bases between the two ends. CDR3 sequence reads: CASSEGPGDNNEQFF. CDR3 nucleotides: TGTGCCAGCAGTGAGGGGCCCGGGGACAACAATGAGCAGTTCTTC.

The CDR3 coding sequence is TGTGCCAGCAGACTGCTCGGGGAAGACTACGAGCAGTACTTC. It specifies CASRLLGEDYEQYF. The chain carries TRBV5-5 and TRBJ2-7, with a weak D call TRBD2 (5 bases). Trimming stripped 5 bases from V and 3 bases from J, with 15 bases between. There are 14 residues in the CDR3. CDR1 and CDR2 from the germline V gene are SGHKS and YYEKEE (reference sequence).

This clonotype was picked up a small number of times. This chain uses TRBV30 with TRBJ1-2; no clear D. Trimming removed 5 bases at V and 6 bases at J, with 19 bases between. The CDR3 runs 14 residues. CDR1 and CDR2 from the germline V gene are GTSNPN and SVGIG (reference sequence). The CDR3 bases are TGTGCCTGGTCTTTAGGAGTATCTAGGGATGGCTACACCTTC. Residues: CAWSLGVSRDGYTF.

This clonotype has at least ten counts. The chain joins TRBV20-1 to TRBJ2-1, with D unresolved. The CDR3 totals 11 residues. The V end was cut by 5 bases, the J end by 4 bases, with 6 bases between. CDR1 is DFQATT and CDR2 is SNEGSKA in the germline V gene (reference sequence). CDR3 amino acids: CSAPVYNEQFF. As DNA, the CDR3 is TGCAGTGCTCCTGTATACAATGAGCAGTTCTTC.

The sample holds many counts of this clonotype. The rearrangement uses TRBV20-1 and TRBJ2-5; D is tentatively TRBD1 or TRBD2 (6 bases each). V shed 7 bases and J shed 10 bases, with 16 bases lying between them. CDR3 length equals 11 residues. Germline CDR1 reads DFQATT; CDR2 reads SNEGSKA (reference sequence). CDR3 region: CSGGASEGQYF. The DNA for the CDR3 is TGCAGTGGGGGGGCAAGTGAGGGCCAGTACTTC.

In this sample, this clonotype turned up many times. In DNA, the CDR3 is TGCGCCAGCAGCTTGGGTCTAAGTACTTACTATGGGGGCGGAGAGACCCAGTACTTC. Protein sequence: CASSLGLSTYYGGGETQYF. The chain has TRBV5-1 and TRBJ2-5; the D gene is possibly TRBD1 (6 bases). There are 19 residues in the CDR3. V gave up 0 bases and J gave up 4 bases, with 25 bases separating them. Germline V CDR1 and CDR2: SGHRS, YFSETQ.

In its sample, this clonotype was seen many times. The chain has TRBV7-9 and TRBJ1-6, with 7 bases matching TRBD1. CDR3 length: 17 amino acids. CDR1 is SEHNR and CDR2 is FQNEAQ in the germline V gene (reference sequence). The V gene end was trimmed by 5 bases and the J gene end by 0 bases; junction bases not matched to a gene: 7. The CDR3 DNA reads TGTGCCAGCAGCCTAGGACAGGCCAGCTCCTATAATTCACCCCTCCACTTT. It yields the protein CASSLGQASSYNSPLHF.